In this sample, the clone carrying this T cell receptor (beta chain) is medium-sized. Its antigen remains unknown. It was with 32 V and 13 J primers that multiplex PCR amplified TCR beta CDR3. TCRdb re-called the multiplex PCR reads with MiXCR, one entry per CDR3 protein. The table includes over 5,500 distinct CDR3 sequences, about 20% detected once. Bulk tumor genomic DNA served as template, at around 600 ng per sample. The authors collected several far-apart biopsies from each primary tumor during surgery. Patients underwent curative surgery for untreated, newly diagnosed non-small cell lung cancer. Surgery with curative intent was being performed on the donors, who were newly diagnosed non-small cell lung cancer patients. CDR3 size: 14 residues. In germline, CDR1 is SNHLY, CDR2 FYNNEI. The germline V and J ends were trimmed by 3 bases and 4 bases, with 12 bases remaining between them. This sample is part of a study of immune heterogeneity within non-small cell lung tumors.

Study-level findings and limits: Local tumor mutational burden correlated moderately but significantly with local T-cell clonality (R roughly 0.34). Comparison across individual patients showed largely distinct high-frequency T-cell receptor beta clonotypes. Within each patient, tumor sites shared identical dominant CDR3 beta clonotypes and also held site-unique high-frequency clones.

V is TRBV2 and J is TRBJ1-1; a weak D match, TRBD1 (6 bases). Specimen: lung tumor tissue. The TCR was taken from a female donor with non-small cell lung cancer. CDR3 sequence: CASSEQGRVTEAFF. DNA for the CDR3: TGTGCCAGCAGTGAGCAGGGGAGAGTCACTGAAGCTTTCTTT.